The source of this T cell receptor beta chain is a study of cytomegalovirus exposure and HLA in healthy donors. Study findings and constraints: As confirmed in vitro, a few CMV-associated chains were specific for CMV antigens. Later analysis showed most CMV-associated TCR beta chains appearing HLA-restricted. In all likelihood, a cluster of highly shared sequence variants was a sequencing artifact.

Germline loops: CDR1 SGHAT, CDR2 FQDESV (reference sequence). Trimming at V came to 5 bases and at J to 4 bases, leaving 12 bases not matched to a gene. This CDR3 is 16 amino acids long. Primers for the PCR totalled 60 Vbeta and 13 Jbeta. Assay: immunoSEQ multiplex PCR; the TCRdb copy retains only in-frame clones and omits some. The sample yields some 180,000 clones, 76% seen once. A word on this clone: The antigen is undetermined.

J is TRBJ2-5 and V is TRBV11-1; 8 positions agree with TRBD1. The TCR comes from a woman aged 25 to 39 in good health and CMV-seropositive. Sample: PBMCs. The CDR3 loop reads CASSPGQGGGVETQYF. The CDR3 DNA sequence: TGTGCCAGCAGCCCCGGACAGGGCGGAGGGGTAGAGACCCAGTACTTC.